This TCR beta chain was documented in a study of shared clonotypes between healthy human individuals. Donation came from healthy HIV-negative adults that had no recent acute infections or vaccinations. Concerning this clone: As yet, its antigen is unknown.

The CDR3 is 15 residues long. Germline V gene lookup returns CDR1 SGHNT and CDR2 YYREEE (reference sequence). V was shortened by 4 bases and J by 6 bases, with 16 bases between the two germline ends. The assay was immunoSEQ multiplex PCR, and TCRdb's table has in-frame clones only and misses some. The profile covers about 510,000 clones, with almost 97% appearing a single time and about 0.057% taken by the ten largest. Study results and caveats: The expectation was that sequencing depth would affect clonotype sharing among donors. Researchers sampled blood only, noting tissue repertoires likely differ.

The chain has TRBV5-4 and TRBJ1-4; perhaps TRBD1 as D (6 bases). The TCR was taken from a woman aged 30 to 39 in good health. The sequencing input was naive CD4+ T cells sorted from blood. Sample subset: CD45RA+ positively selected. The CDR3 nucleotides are TGTGCCAGCAGCCATTACAGGGATCCTTATGAAAAACTGTTTTTT. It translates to CASSHYRDPYEKLFF. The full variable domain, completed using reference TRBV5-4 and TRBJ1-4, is ETGVTQSPTHLIKTRGQQVTLRCSSQSGHNTVSWYQQALGQGPQFIFQYYREEENGRGNFPPRFSGLQFPNYSSELNVNALELDDSALYLCASSHYRDPYEKLFFGSGTQLSVL.